The T cell receptor beta chain under discussion was sequenced for a study of OX40 agonist ivuxolimab in advanced cancers. Study details: As their treatment, patients were administered ivuxolimab, an agonistic anti-OX40 (CD134) antibody.

The CDR3 is made up of 13 amino acids. Germline lookup yields CDR1 MNHEY and CDR2 SMNVEV (reference sequence). V was pared by 4 bases and J by 6 bases, with 9 bases between. Autoimmune disease history or systemic immunosuppression barred patients. Assay: immunoSEQ multiplex PCR; the TCRdb copy retains only in-frame clones and omits some. Of some 80,000 clones in the sample, around nine tenths were seen once. This rearrangement joins TRBV27 to TRBJ2-2; D is ambiguous. The source was CD4+ or CD8+ T cells sorted from blood, collected in a trial of the OX40 agonist ivuxolimab. The clonotype originates from an adult with an advanced solid tumor such as melanoma, head and neck, liver or kidney cancer. DNA for the CDR3: TGTGCCAGCAGTTGGTTTGGCCCCGGGGAGCTGTTTTTT. Translation gives CASSWFGPGELFF.